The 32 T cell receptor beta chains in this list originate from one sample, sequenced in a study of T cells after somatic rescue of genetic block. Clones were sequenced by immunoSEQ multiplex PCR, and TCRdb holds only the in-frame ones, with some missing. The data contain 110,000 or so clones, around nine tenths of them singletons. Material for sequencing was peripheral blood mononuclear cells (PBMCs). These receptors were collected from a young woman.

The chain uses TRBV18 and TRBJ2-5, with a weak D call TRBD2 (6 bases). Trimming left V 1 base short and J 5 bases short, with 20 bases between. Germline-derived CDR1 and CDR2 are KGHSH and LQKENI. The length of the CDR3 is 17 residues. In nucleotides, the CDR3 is TGTGCCAGCTCACCACTCGTCGGGAGTGCACAAGGGGAGACCCAGTACTTC. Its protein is CASSPLVGSAQGETQYF.

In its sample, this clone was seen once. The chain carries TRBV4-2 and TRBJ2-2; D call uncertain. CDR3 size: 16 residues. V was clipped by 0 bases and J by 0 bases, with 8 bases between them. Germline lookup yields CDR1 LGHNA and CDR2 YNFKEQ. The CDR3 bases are TGTGCCAGCAGCCAAGAAGGTGGGTCGAACACCGGGGAGCTGTTTTTT. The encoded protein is CASSQEGGSNTGELFF.

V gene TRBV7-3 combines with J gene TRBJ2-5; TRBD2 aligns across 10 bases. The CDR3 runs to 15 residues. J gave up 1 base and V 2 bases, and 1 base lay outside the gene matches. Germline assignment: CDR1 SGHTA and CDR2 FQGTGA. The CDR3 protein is CASSLQRGGQETQYF. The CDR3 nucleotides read TGTGCCAGCAGCTTACAGCGGGGGGGCCAAGAGACCCAGTACTTC.

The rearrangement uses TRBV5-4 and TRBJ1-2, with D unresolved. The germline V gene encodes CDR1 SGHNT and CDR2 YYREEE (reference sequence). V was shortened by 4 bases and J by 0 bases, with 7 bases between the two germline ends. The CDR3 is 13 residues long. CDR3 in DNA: TGTGCCAGCAGCCGCGTAGCTAACTATGGCTACACCTTC. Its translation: CASSRVANYGYTF.

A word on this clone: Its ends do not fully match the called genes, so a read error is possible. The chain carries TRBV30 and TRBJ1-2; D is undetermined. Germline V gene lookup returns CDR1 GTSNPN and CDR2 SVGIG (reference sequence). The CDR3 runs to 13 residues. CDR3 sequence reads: CAWSVLEGLTIGF. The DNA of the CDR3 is TGTGCCTGGAGTGTACTGGAGGGATTGACGATAGGCTTC.

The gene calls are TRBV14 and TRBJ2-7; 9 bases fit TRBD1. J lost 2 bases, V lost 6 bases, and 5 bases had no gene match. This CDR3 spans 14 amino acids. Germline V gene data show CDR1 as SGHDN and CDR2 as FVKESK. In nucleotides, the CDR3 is TGTGCCAGCAGAGCCGGGACAGGGCCCTACGAGCAGTACTTC. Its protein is CASRAGTGPYEQYF.

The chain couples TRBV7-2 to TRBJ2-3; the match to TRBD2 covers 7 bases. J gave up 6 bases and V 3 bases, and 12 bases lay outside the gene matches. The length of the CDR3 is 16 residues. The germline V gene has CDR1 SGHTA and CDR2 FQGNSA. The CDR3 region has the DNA TGTGCCAGCAGCTTCTCTAGTGGGGGAGGGACTGATACGCAGTATTTT. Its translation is CASSFSSGGGTDTQYF.

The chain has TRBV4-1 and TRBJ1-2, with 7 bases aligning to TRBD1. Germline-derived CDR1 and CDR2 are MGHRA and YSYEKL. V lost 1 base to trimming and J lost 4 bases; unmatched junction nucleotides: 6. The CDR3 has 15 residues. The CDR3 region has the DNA TGCGCCAGCAGCCAAGGCTTGGGACAGCCCTATGGCTACACCTTC. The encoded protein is CASSQGLGQPYGYTF.

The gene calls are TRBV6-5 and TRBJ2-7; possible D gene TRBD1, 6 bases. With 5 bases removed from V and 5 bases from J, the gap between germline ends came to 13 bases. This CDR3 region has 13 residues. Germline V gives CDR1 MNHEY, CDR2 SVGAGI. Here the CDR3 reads CASSGTGIDEQYF. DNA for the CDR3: TGTGCCAGCAGTGGAACAGGGATCGACGAGCAGTACTTC.

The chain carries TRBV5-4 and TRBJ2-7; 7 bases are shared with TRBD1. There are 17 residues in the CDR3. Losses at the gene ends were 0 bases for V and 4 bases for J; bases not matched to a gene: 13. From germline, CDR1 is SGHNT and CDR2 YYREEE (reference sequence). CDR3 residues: CASSLAKGSDRAYEQYF. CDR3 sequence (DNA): TGTGCCAGCAGCTTGGCCAAGGGCTCAGACAGGGCTTACGAGCAGTACTTC.

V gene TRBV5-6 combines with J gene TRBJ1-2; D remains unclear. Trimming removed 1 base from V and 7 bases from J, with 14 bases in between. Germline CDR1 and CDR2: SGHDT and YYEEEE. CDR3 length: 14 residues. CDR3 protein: CASSLNRLRSGYTF. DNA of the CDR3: TGTGCCAGCAGCTTGAACCGGCTTAGATCTGGCTACACCTTC.

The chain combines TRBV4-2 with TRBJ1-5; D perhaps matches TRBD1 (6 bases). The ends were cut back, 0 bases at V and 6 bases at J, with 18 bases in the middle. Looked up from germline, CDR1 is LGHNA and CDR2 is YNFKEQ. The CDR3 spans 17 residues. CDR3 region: CASSQEGGTRGGQPQHF. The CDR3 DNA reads TGTGCCAGCAGCCAAGAGGGGGGGACGAGGGGGGGTCAGCCCCAGCATTTT.

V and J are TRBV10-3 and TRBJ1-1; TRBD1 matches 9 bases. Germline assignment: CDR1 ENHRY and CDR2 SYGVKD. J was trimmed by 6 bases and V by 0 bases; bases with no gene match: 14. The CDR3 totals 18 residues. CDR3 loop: CAISESPGQGQGKAEAFF. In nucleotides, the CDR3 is TGTGCCATCAGTGAGTCGCCGGGACAGGGTCAGGGGAAGGCTGAAGCTTTCTTT.

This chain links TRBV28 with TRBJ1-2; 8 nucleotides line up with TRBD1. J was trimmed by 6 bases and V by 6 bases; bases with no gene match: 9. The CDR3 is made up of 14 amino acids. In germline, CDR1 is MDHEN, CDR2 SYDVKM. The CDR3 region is CASRIQGEVHGYTF. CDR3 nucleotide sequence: TGTGCCAGCAGAATACAGGGGGAGGTTCATGGCTACACCTTC.

This chain's CDR3 is CASSGGPTYSGNTIYF. The DNA for the CDR3 is TGCGCCAGCAGCGGGGGGCCCACATACTCTGGAAACACCATATATTTT. The chain joins TRBV5-1 to TRBJ1-3; D perhaps matches TRBD1 (6 bases). CDR1 and CDR2 from the germline V gene are SGHRS and YFSETQ. Deletions cut 4 bases from V and 0 bases from J, with 14 bases between. CDR3 size: 16 residues. The variable domain in full, completed from reference TRBV5-1 and TRBJ1-3, reads KAGVTQTPRYLIKTRGQQVTLSCSPISGHRSVSWYQQTPGQGLQFLFEYFSETQRNKGNFPGRFSGRQFSNSRSEMNVSTLELGDSALYLCASSGGPTYSGNTIYFGEGSWLTVV.

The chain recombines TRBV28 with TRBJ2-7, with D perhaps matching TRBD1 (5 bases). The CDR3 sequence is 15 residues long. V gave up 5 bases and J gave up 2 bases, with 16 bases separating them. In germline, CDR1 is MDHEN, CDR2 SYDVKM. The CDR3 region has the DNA TGTGCCAGCAGTCCCTCGACAGTTTCGGCCTACGAGCAGTACTTC. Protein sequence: CASSPSTVSAYEQYF. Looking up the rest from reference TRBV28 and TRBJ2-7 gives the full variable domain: DVKVTQSSRYLVKRTGEKVFLECVQDMDHENMFWYRQDPGLGLRLIYFSYDVKMKEKGDIPEGYSVSREKKERFSLILESASTNQTSMYLCASSPSTVSAYEQYFGPGTRLTVT.

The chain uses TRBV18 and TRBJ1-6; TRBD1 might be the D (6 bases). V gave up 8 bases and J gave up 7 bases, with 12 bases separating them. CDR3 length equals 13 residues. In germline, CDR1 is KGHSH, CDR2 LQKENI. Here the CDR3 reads CASHQDRNSPLHF. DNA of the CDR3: TGTGCCAGCCACCAGGACAGAAATTCACCCCTCCACTTT.

The DNA of the CDR3 is TGTGCCAGCAGCCTTGCGGGACAGGGGTCCTCCTACAATGAGCAGTTCTTC. Translation: CASSLAGQGSSYNEQFF. The rearrangement uses TRBV11-2 and TRBJ2-1; TRBD1 matches 10 bases. The V segment lost 5 bases and the J segment 0 bases; nucleotides outside the gene matches: 7. CDR1 SGHAT and CDR2 FQNNGV come from the germline V gene. This CDR3 spans 17 amino acids.

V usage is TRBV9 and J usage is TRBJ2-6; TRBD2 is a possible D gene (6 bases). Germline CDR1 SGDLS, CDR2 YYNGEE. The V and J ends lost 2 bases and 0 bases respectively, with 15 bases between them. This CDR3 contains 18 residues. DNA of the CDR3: TGTGCCAGCAGCGTTGAGGAGGGAGGCCTCTCTGGGGCCAACGTCCTGACTTTC. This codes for CASSVEEGGLSGANVLTF. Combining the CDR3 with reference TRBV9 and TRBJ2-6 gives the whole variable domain DSGVTQTPKHLITATGQRVTLRCSPRSGDLSVYWYQQSLDQGLQFLIQYYNGEERAKGNILERFSAQQFPDLHSELNLSSLELGDSALYFCASSVEEGGLSGANVLTFGAGSRLTVL.

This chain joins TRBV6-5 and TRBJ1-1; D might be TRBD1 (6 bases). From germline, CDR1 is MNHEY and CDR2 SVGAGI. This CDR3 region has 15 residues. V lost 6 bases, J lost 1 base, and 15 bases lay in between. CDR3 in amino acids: CASRQGRAWNTEAFF. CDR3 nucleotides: TGTGCCAGCAGACAGGGAAGGGCCTGGAACACTGAAGCTTTCTTT.

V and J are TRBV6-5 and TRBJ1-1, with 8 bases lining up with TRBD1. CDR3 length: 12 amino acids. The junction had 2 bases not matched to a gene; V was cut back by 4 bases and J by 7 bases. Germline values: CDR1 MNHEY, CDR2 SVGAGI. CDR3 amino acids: CASSSGQVEAFF. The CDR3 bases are TGTGCCAGCAGTTCGGGACAGGTTGAAGCTTTCTTT.

DNA for the CDR3: TGCGCCAGCAGCTCTGGACAGGGGTCTGGAAACACCATATATTTT. Translated: CASSSGQGSGNTIYF. The gene calls are TRBV5-1 and TRBJ1-3; 9 bases match TRBD1. The CDR3 covers 15 residues. Trimming removed 3 bases from V and 1 base from J; junction bases left unmatched: 2. Germline values: CDR1 SGHRS, CDR2 YFSETQ. Looking up the rest from reference TRBV5-1 and TRBJ1-3 gives the full variable domain: KAGVTQTPRYLIKTRGQQVTLSCSPISGHRSVSWYQQTPGQGLQFLFEYFSETQRNKGNFPGRFSGRQFSNSRSEMNVSTLELGDSALYLCASSSGQGSGNTIYFGEGSWLTVV.

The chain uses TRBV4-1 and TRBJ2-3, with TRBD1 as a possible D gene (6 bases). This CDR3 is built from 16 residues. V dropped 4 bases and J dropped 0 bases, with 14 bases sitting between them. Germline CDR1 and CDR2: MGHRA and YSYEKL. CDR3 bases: TGCGCCAGCAGCCTACAGGGACCCGCTAGCACAGATACGCAGTATTTT. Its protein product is CASSLQGPASTDTQYF.

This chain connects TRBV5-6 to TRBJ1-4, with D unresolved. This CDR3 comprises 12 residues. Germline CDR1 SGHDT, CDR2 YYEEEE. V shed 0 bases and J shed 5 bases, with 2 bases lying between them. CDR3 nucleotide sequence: TGTGCCAGCAGCTTGGGGAATGAAAAACTGTTTTTT. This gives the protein CASSLGNEKLFF.

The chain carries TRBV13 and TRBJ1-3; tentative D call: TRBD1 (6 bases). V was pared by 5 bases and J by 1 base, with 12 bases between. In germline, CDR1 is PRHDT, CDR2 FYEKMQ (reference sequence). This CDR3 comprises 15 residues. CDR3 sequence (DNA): TGTGCCAGCAGCGTTCGAGGGGGTTCTGGAAACACCATATATTTT. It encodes CASSVRGGSGNTIYF.

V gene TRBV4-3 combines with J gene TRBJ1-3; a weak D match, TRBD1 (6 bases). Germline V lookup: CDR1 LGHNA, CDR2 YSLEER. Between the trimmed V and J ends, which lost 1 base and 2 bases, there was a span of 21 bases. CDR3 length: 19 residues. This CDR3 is CASSQALLRGANTGNTIYF. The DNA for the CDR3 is TGCGCCAGCAGCCAAGCCTTATTAAGGGGGGCGAACACTGGAAACACCATATATTTT.

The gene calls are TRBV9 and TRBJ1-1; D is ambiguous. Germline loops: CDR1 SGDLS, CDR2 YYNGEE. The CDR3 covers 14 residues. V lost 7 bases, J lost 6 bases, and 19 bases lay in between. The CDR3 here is CASSPRGNRAEAFF. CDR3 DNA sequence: TGTGCCAGCTCCCCCCGGGGTAATAGGGCTGAAGCTTTCTTT. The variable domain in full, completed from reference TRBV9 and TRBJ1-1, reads DSGVTQTPKHLITATGQRVTLRCSPRSGDLSVYWYQQSLDQGLQFLIQYYNGEERAKGNILERFSAQQFPDLHSELNLSSLELGDSALYFCASSPRGNRAEAFFGQGTRLTVV.

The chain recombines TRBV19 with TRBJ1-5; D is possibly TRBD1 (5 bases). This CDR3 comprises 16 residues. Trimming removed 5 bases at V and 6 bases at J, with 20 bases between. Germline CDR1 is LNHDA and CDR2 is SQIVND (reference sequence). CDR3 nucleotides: TGTGCCAGTAGTGCCCAAATACGGCAGGGCGGTCAGCCCCAGCATTTT. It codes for CASSAQIRQGGQPQHF.

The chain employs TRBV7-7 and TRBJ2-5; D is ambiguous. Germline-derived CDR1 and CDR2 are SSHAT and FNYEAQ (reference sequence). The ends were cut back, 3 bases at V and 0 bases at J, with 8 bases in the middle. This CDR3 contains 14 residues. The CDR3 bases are TGTGCCAGCAGCTTCAGTAAAGACCAAGAGACCCAGTACTTC. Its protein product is CASSFSKDQETQYF.

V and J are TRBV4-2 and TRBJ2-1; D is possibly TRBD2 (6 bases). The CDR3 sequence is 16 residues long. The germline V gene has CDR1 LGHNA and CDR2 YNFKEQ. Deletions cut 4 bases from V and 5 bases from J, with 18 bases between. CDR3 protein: CASSPLSGGFNNEQFF. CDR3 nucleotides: TGTGCCAGCAGCCCTCTTAGCGGAGGCTTTAACAATGAGCAGTTCTTC.

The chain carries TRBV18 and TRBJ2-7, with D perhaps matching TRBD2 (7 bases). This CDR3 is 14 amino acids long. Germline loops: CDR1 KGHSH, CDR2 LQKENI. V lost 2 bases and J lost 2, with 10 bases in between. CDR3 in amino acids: CASSPGGGAYEQYF. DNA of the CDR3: TGTGCCAGCTCACCAGGAGGGGGGGCCTACGAGCAGTACTTC.

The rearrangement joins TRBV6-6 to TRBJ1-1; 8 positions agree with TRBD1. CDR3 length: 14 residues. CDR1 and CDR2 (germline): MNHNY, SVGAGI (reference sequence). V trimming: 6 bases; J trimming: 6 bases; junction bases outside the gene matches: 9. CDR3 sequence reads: CASSTRTGTPEAFF. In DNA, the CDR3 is TGTGCCAGCAGCACTAGGACAGGGACGCCTGAAGCTTTCTTT.